This entry is about one TCR beta chain. The specificity of this receptor is unknown. No base quality values were provided; no much bigger clone lies one nucleotide off. The cohort was made up of approximately 700 healthy bone marrow donors. All cohort members were sampled while nominally healthy, although unrecorded immune exposures were likely present. The donor was CMV seronegative and belonged to the group of over 350 seronegative cohort members. A peripheral blood sample was provided by each donor, and peripheral blood mononuclear cells were used for TCR beta sequencing. Genomic DNA extraction from the blood cell samples was performed with the Qiagen DNeasy Blood Extraction Kit. The library was prepared using the immunoSEQ multiplex PCR assay. For the multiplex PCR, a mixture combining 60 forward primers for TCR Vbeta segments and 13 reverse primers for TCR Jbeta segments was used. The CDR3 region of rearranged TCR beta genes was amplified from genomic DNA with a multiplex PCR assay. On the Illumina HiSeq System, the amplified TCR beta libraries were sequenced as 87-base-pair reads. As for how the authors treated the data: A later analysis tallied 75 million to 95 million unique TCR beta chains across the 550 to 850 repertoires, and around 9.9 million of those chains were shared by two or more donors. A nearest-neighbor algorithm error-corrected the raw reads and collapsed the reads into unique sequences, merging closely related sequences to remove PCR and sequencing errors. To assign V, D and J gene segments, CDR3 sequences were aligned to IMGT reference sequences. For a sequence to be retained, at least a six-nucleotide match to both a V gene segment and a J gene segment was required. Rearrangements were called productive when the CDR3 lacked stop codons and stayed in frame with V and J; all others were non-productive. Following IMGT convention, CDR3 was defined as the stretch from the second conserved V-encoded cysteine up to the conserved J-encoded phenylalanine. The earlier analysis of about 610 of the donors excluded sequences that lacked an unambiguous match to a single V gene segment. An earlier analysis of fewer than 750 of the donors classified V segments as functional when productive rearrangements were above 56.7% and as segregating when the standard deviation between donors was above 5%. To diagnose cytomegalovirus status from the catalog of TCR beta chain sequences, a statistical classification framework was built. V and J gene assignment, in a later analysis, came from comparing TCR nucleotide sequences with IMGT/GENE-DB human TR gene sequences. Using the TCRdist pipeline, a later analysis assigned CDR3 sequences along with most-parsimonious VDJ recombination scenarios. In a later analysis, every TCR beta chain was defined by the combination of its CDR3 amino acid sequence and its V-gene family, and reads without a unique V-gene family were dropped. In a later analysis, 500 to 700 highly shared, low-generation-probability nucleotide sequences were removed to address suspected cross-contamination and a sequencing artifact. In a later analysis, a clonal expansion index for each public chain was calculated from normalized within-repertoire ranks of inferred template counts. Generation probabilities in a later analysis came from a VDJ recombination model fitted to out-of-frame rearrangements, and those results were checked against IGoR. A later analysis scored TCR-TCR, TCR-HLA and TCR-CMV co-occurrence with hypergeometric tests, applying a repertoire-size bias correction to TCR pairs. In a later analysis, false discovery rates were estimated by permuting HLA or CMV assignments 20 times. In a later analysis, co-occurring TCRs were grouped using DBSCAN, with TCRdist sequence similarity added in when clustering inside HLA-allele-positive subsets. Repertoires with fewer than 30,000 or more than 120,000 public chains, plus five repertoires with anomalous nucleotide sharing, were excluded from co-occurrence clustering. Sourced from immuneACCESS, this table was stored by TCRdb with only in-frame sequences that have V and J called. A share of the clones is absent; for the studies checked, an unresolved V gene accounts for under half, and the remainder has no known explanation. The DNA was the basis for D and trimming; V, J and clone size are from that table. The sample yields about 200,000 clones; 75% to 90% were counted once. Around 0.31% of the sample rests with the top ten.

This entry comes from a study of cytomegalovirus exposure and HLA in healthy donors (TCRdb year 2017). In the study overall: In an earlier analysis of roughly 500 of the donors, around 300 Gb of sequence data and just under 120 million unique TCR beta sequences from about 179 million T cells were reported. All discovery cohort repertoires had been generated using a single sequencing platform. HLA typing included class I and class II loci at four-digit resolution. The later analysis used no new phenotypic data to find candidate immune exposures, relying instead on TCR beta sequences and their occurrence across donors. In a later genetic analysis, genome-wide SNP genotypes for about 65% of the 666 donors were used, and that subset was treated as a discovery cohort. An early release that covered approximately 600 HLA-typed donors contained 300 to 350 gigabases of sequencing data and 85 million to 100 million unique TCR sequences. Of the roughly 430 genotyped donors, roughly 80% fell in the genetic ancestry cluster associated with self-reported Caucasian donors. The study profiled the T cell repertoires of 550 to 700 subjects by immunosequencing and related them to cytomegalovirus serostatus. To study patterns of TCR occurrence, a later analysis re-analyzed previously published TCR beta repertoires from 550 to 800 donors and added high-resolution HLA genotyping. The study aimed to test whether cataloging public T cell receptors could reveal signatures of past pathogen exposure. Four to six DR-DQ haplotypes were handled as single units for association and clustering, since linkage in the cohort was strong. Among roughly 370 genotyped donors of the cohort, an average of roughly 240,000 unique TCR beta nucleotide sequences were sequenced per donor, roughly 20% of them non-productive. In an earlier analysis of about 590 of the donors, high-throughput TCR beta sequencing was used to judge whether each TCR beta V gene segment behaved as functional or pseudogenic. Alongside the repertoire data, information on donor age, sex, ethnicity and CMV serostatus was compiled. Besides the first cohort of 666 subjects, a separate validation cohort made up of 95 to 150 different subjects was used. To predict cytomegalovirus infection status, the study combined high-throughput TCR immunosequencing, statistical association of individual TCRs with disease status, and machine learning. Typing coverage differed by locus: A, B, C, DRB1 and DQB1 were typed in about 620-630 donors, DQA1 in 500 to 550, DPA1 in nearly 610, and DPB1 in just under 490. The paper as a whole reports these results and caveats: Seventeen rarely observed V segments, including chromosome 9 orphons, were excluded from the earlier analysis of several hundred of the donors because counts were too low. Roughly uniform sequencing depth across donors was assumed in presence/absence analyses, although this assumption may not hold. A further reported finding was that TCR beta sequences accurately predicted the HLA-A and HLA-B alleles for most subjects in the first cohort. In this cohort, only TCR beta chains were sequenced, and detectable features were limited by the absence of alpha or paired-chain data. Most TCR sequences were observed very rarely across donors, whereas some public TCRs were present in many individuals. Most CMV-associated TCR beta chains appeared to be HLA-restricted in a later analysis, and the HLA associations seemed to be driven largely by CMV exposure. Strong co-occurrence of HLA alleles, especially DR and DQ, made assigning TCR associations to individual alleles difficult. In an earlier analysis of approximately 590 of the donors, most TCR beta V segments appeared in productive rearrangements about 87% or about 30% of the time, broadly matching IMGT annotations. According to a later genetic analysis, donors in an Asian-associated ancestry cluster had fewer N-insertions in productive TCRs than the approximately 650-donor mean. Because some donors lacked HLA typing at each locus, the association tests relied only on the typed subset. The authors suggested that the approach could potentially be extended to other disease states and immunological phenotypes. A group of highly shared sequence variants was considered likely to be a technical artifact of the sequencing pipeline. Cytomegalovirus status was reported to be diagnosed by the classifier with high specificity and sensitivity in both the original and validation cohorts. A total of fewer than 200 TCR beta chains were listed by the study as associated with cytomegalovirus. A later analysis reported that several top co-occurrence clusters appeared linked to parvovirus B19, influenza, CMV and Epstein-Barr virus. A later genetic analysis associated a missense DCLRE1C variant with V-gene and J-gene trimming of TCR beta chains, and an independent cohort replicated the association. In a later analysis, TCR association rates were found to vary across HLA loci, with the most associated TCRs seen for DRB1 alleles and the fewest for HLA-C alleles. CMV serostatus was the only immune exposure information available for the cohort. Some IMGT-functional V segments, including TRBV6-2 and TRBV6-3, could not be distinguished by the 87-base-pair reads and were therefore excluded. In vitro tests confirmed that three of the cytomegalovirus-associated TCR beta chains recognize cytomegalovirus antigens. A later analysis found that HLA-associated TCR beta chains were more clonally expanded and had lower generation probabilities than equally common non-associated chains. Correlated functional status among segregating V segments might reflect linkage disequilibrium, but an unknown experimental factor could not be ruled out. In a later analysis, 15,000 to 20,000 TCR beta sequences were associated with specific HLA alleles at a false discovery rate of 0.05.

V gives up 3 bases and J gives up 9 bases, and the segment between their germline ends measures 9 bases. From the cysteine through the phenylalanine, the CDR3 covers 12 amino acids. The CDR3 DNA has 36 bases and is translated from base 1. CDR1 LNHDA and CDR2 SQIVND are derived from the germline V gene (reference sequence). Sequenced input: PBMCs. The origin of this receptor is a woman under 40 in good health and CMV-seronegative. The V and J segments used are TRBV19 and TRBJ2-1, and TRBD2 may be the D gene, going by 6 matching bases. DNA sequence: TGTGCCAGTAGTATGGGGGGAATTGAGCAGTTCTTC. This translates into CASSMGGIEQFF.